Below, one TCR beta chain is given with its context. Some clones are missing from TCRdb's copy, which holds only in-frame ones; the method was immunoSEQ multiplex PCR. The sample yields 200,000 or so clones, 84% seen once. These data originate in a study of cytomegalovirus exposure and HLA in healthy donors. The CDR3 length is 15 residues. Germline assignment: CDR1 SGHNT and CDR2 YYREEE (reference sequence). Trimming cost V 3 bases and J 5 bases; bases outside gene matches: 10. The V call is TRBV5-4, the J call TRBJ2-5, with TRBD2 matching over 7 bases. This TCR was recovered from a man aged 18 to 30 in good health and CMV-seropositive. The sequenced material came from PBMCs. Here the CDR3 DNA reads TGTGCCAGCAGCTCGCTTCGGGGAGGGATCGAGACCCAGTACTTC. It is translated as CASSSLRGGIETQYF.